Described below is a single T cell receptor (beta chain) sequence and its context. Measured with immunoSEQ multiplex PCR; TCRdb has only the in-frame clones, and not every one. The sample records roughly 410,000 clones, 89% being singletons. This record belongs to a study of blood T cell repertoires in COVID-19. The source of this sequence is a woman aged 40-49 years with COVID-19, enrolled during active disease. What was sequenced was peripheral blood.

This CDR3 is CASSILGRAYGYTF. The CDR3 DNA reads TGTGCCAGTAGTATACTGGGCAGGGCGTATGGCTACACCTTC. This chain uses TRBV19 with TRBJ1-2; a weak D match, TRBD1 (5 bases). Trimming took off 2 bases at V and 5 bases at J, with 12 bases between the two ends. This CDR3 comprises 14 residues. CDR1 LNHDA and CDR2 SQIVND come from the germline V gene (reference sequence).